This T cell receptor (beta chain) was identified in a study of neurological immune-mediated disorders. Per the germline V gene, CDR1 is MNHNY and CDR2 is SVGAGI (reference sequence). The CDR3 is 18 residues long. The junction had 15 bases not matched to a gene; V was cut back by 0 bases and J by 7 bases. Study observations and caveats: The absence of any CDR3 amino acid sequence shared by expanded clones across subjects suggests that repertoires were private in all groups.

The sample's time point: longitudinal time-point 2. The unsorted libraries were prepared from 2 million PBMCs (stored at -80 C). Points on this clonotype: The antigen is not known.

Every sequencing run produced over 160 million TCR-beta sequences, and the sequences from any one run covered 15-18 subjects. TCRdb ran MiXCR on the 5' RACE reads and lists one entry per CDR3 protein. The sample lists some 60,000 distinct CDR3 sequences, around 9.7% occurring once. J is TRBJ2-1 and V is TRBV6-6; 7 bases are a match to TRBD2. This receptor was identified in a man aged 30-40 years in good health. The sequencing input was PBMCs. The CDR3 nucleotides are TGTGCCAGCAGTTACTCGATTTATTCCCTAGCGGACCAAAATGAGCAGTTCTTC. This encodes CASSYSIYSLADQNEQFF.